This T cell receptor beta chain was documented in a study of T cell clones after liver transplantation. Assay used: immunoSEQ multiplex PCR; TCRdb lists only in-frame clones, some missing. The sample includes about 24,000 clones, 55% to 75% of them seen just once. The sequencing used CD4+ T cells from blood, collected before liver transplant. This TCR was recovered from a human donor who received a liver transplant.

The chain's CDR3 is CASSLSETQYF. In DNA, the CDR3 is TGTGCCAGCAGCTTGAGTGAGACCCAGTACTTC. V gene TRBV11-3 combines with J gene TRBJ2-5, with D unresolved. CDR3 size: 11 residues. V was clipped by 3 bases and J by 5 bases, with 4 bases between them. Germline V lookup: CDR1 SGHNT, CDR2 YENEEA.